The 26 T cell receptor beta chains in this list originate from one sample, sequenced in a study of T cell clonality in common variable immunodeficiency. Antigens for these TCRs are unknown. TCRdb keeps only in-frame clones here, not all; method: immunoSEQ multiplex PCR. The sample holds around 19,000 clones, and no clone turns up only once. Study outcomes and limitations: Fewer deletions and N-nucleotide insertions were reportedly seen in common variable immunodeficiency TCR beta sequences.

Sequenced input: peripheral blood mononuclear cells. The receptor source for this set is a human donor with common variable immunodeficiency.

This clone was observed a handful of times. The CDR3 end is not reached by the read, which stops 3 residues before it; the germline J gene fills it in. The gene calls are TRBV19 and TRBJ1-5; TRBD1 agrees at 8 bases. The CDR3 has 13 residues. V lost 10 bases to trimming and J lost 4 bases; unmatched junction nucleotides: 6. Germline values: CDR1 LNHDA, CDR2 SQIVND (reference sequence). CDR3 residues: CATSDRANQPQHF. The sequenced CDR3 bases are TGTGCCACCTCGGACAGGGCGAATCAGCCC.

This clone has a handful of counts. The read terminates 3 residues before the CDR3 end, so the remaining end is supplied by the germline J gene. The chain carries TRBV7-2 and TRBJ2-7; 14 bases are a match to TRBD2. Per germline, CDR1 SGHTA and CDR2 FQGNSA. The CDR3 has 14 residues. V shed 5 bases and J 5 bases; nucleotides not matched to a gene: 2. CDR3 DNA, as far as it was read: TGTGCCAGCAGCACGGGACTAGCGGGAGACGAG. Translated, it gives CASSTGLAGDE. The full CDR3 protein reads CASSTGLAGDEQYF.

A note on this clone: The CDR3 is cut off 3 residues early in the read; its end comes from the germline J gene. V is TRBV30 and J is TRBJ1-6; 9 bases line up with TRBD1. With 2 bases clipped from V and 10 bases from J, the junction kept 9 bases outside the gene matches. CDR3 length equals 15 residues. Germline V gives CDR1 GTSNPN, CDR2 SVGIG (reference sequence). The CDR3 is CAWSKPGQGDSPLHF. CDR3 DNA, as far as it was read: TGTGCCTGGAGTAAACCGGGACAGGGAGACTCACCC.

In the case of this clone: The sequence runs out 3 residues before the end of the CDR3; the remainder is reconstructed from the germline J gene. The genes are TRBV18 and TRBJ2-2; 13 positions agree with TRBD2. The CDR3 sequence is 17 residues long. CDR1 is KGHSH and CDR2 is LQKENI in the germline V gene. The ends lost 0 bases at V and 2 bases at J; junction bases unmatched: 0. Partial CDR3 DNA: TGTGCCAGCTCACCACCGGGACTAGCGGGAAACACCGGGGAG. It specifies CASSPPGLAGNTGE. The full CDR3 reads CASSPPGLAGNTGELFF.

Regarding this clone: The read ends 3 residues before the CDR3 terminus; that terminus is restored from the germline J gene. V gene TRBV7-9 combines with J gene TRBJ2-5, with D unclear. The germline gives CDR1 SEHNR, CDR2 FQNEAQ (reference sequence). The CDR3 has 13 residues. The V end lost 2 bases, the J end lost 4 bases, and 8 bases lay between the germline ends. CDR3 DNA, as far as it was read: TGTGCCAGCAGCTTATTTCCCGGAGAGACC. This encodes CASSLFPGET. The full CDR3 sequence reads CASSLFPGETQYF.

This clone has only a few counts. The chain's CDR3 is CSVEERGYGYTF. Incomplete CDR3 DNA: TGCAGCGTTGAAGAGCGGGGCTATGGC. The rearrangement uses TRBV29-1 and TRBJ1-2; the D is unclear. Read coverage stops 3 residues before the CDR3 terminus; the germline J gene supplies the remainder. This CDR3 contains 12 residues. The V and J ends lost 0 bases and 4 bases respectively, with 6 bases between them. Germline assignment: CDR1 SQVTM and CDR2 ANQGSEA.

This clone was seen a handful of times. The DNA ends 3 residues before the CDR3 does, and the rest of the CDR3 is filled in from the germline J gene. The chain is built from TRBV19 and TRBJ2-1, with 8 bases fitting TRBD2. V lost 7 bases, J lost 0 bases, and 14 bases stayed unmatched. The CDR3 sequence is 18 residues long. Germline V gene data show CDR1 as LNHDA and CDR2 as SQIVND (reference sequence). Here the CDR3 reads CASTPGLDAQSSYNEQFF. The CDR3 DNA, read in part, is TGTGCCAGTACCCCGGGACTAGACGCCCAAAGCTCCTACAATGAG. The whole variable domain, remainder taken from reference TRBV19 and TRBJ2-1, is DGGITQSPKYLFRKEGQNVTLSCEQNLNHDAMYWYRQDPGQGLRLIYYSQIVNDFQKGDIAEGYSVSREKKESFPLTVTSAQKNPTAFYLCASTPGLDAQSSYNEQFFGPGTRLTVL.

The sample holds a few counts of this clone. The CDR3 extends 3 residues past the end of the read, so its final part is completed from the germline J gene. The chain carries TRBV18 and TRBJ1-5, with D possibly matching TRBD1 (5 bases). The germline V gene has CDR1 KGHSH and CDR2 LQKENI. V lost 2 bases and J 9 bases, leaving 11 bases between the germline ends. The CDR3 is 13 amino acids. The CDR3 is CASSPGYTGPQHF. The covered CDR3 bases are TGTGCCAGCTCACCAGGTTACACAGGGCCC.

In its sample, this clone was seen a few times. The sequence runs out 3 residues before the end of the CDR3; the remainder is reconstructed from the germline J gene. The rearrangement joins TRBV30 to TRBJ2-2; 7 nucleotides line up with TRBD2. The CDR3 totals 15 residues. Trimming took 3 bases from V and 3 from J; bases not matched to a gene: 7. Germline CDR1 is GTSNPN and CDR2 is SVGIG (reference sequence). CDR3 region: CAWRQLLAHTGELFF. The part of the CDR3 DNA that was read is TGTGCCTGGAGGCAATTACTAGCGCACACCGGGGAG.

The sample holds a few counts of this clone. The sequence runs out 3 residues before the end of the CDR3; the remainder is reconstructed from the germline J gene. This chain links TRBV18 with TRBJ2-2; possibly TRBD1 for D (5 bases). CDR1 is KGHSH, CDR2 LQKENI, per germline. The ends were cut back, 3 bases at V and 6 bases at J, with 17 bases in the middle. The CDR3 sequence is 16 residues long. The sequenced CDR3 bases are TGTGCCAGCTCACCTACGGCAGGGAAGGCGTCCGGGGAG. Amino acid sequence: CASSPTAGKASGE. From start to end, the CDR3 is CASSPTAGKASGELFF.

This clone was seen a handful of times. The sequence runs out 3 residues before the end of the CDR3; the remainder is reconstructed from the germline J gene. This rearrangement joins TRBV6-2 or TRBV6-3 to TRBJ2-1, with D possibly matching TRBD1 (6 bases). This CDR3 contains 13 residues. Germline CDR1 reads MNHEY; CDR2 reads SVGEGT. Between the trimmed V and J ends, which lost 4 bases and 6 bases, there was a span of 10 bases. CDR3 bases read: TGTGCCAGCAGTTCGCGACAGGCCAATGAG. It codes for CASSSRQANE. The full CDR3 protein is CASSSRQANEQFF.

This clone was counted a few times. The observed sequence ends 3 residues before the CDR3 terminus, with the missing tail filled in from the germline J gene. The chain has TRBV18 and TRBJ2-3; weak D call: TRBD2 (6 bases). V shed 2 bases and J shed 0 bases, with 21 bases lying between them. The CDR3 sequence is 19 residues long. Germline lookup yields CDR1 KGHSH and CDR2 LQKENI. The DNA read from the CDR3 is TGTGCCAGCTCACCAACTGGCTCTAGCGCAGCTTCTAGCACAGATACG. Encoded protein: CASSPTGSSAASSTDT. The CDR3 in full is CASSPTGSSAASSTDTQYF.

This clone was seen more than once but under ten times. The CDR3 goes on 3 residues after the read ends, and that part is filled in from the germline J gene. This chain uses TRBV18 with TRBJ2-7; D unresolved. Germline V gene lookup returns CDR1 KGHSH and CDR2 LQKENI. CDR3 length: 15 residues. Between the trimmed V and J ends, which lost 2 bases and 5 bases, there was a span of 16 bases. CDR3 bases read: TGTGCCAGCTCACCAAGGCAGTCCCTTTCCAACGAG. It codes for CASSPRQSLSNE. In full, the CDR3 reads CASSPRQSLSNEQYF.

This clone was detected only a few times. The read is 3 residues too short to cover the CDR3 end, so that end is filled in from the germline J gene. The chain uses TRBV18 and TRBJ1-5; maybe TRBD1 (5 bases). The germline V gene encodes CDR1 KGHSH and CDR2 LQKENI. This CDR3 comprises 14 residues. With 8 bases removed from V and 8 bases from J, the gap between germline ends came to 19 bases. The CDR3 DNA, read in part, is TGTGCCAGCCCGAGTCGGGGGGAGGAGGAGCCC. Its translation: CASPSRGEEEP. The CDR3, in full, reads CASPSRGEEEPQHF.

In the case of this clone: Sequencing ends 3 residues short of the CDR3 end; the germline J gene provides the rest. The chain links TRBV19 to TRBJ1-1; D is unclear. The CDR3 sequence is 15 residues long. Germline V gene data show CDR1 as LNHDA and CDR2 as SQIVND (reference sequence). V was clipped by 0 bases and J by 0 bases, with 8 bases between them. The CDR3 sequence is CASSIDTAVNTEAFF. CDR3 bases read: TGTGCCAGTAGTATAGATACAGCAGTGAACACTGAA.

In this sample, this clone turned up a few times. The read terminates 3 residues before the CDR3 end, so the remaining end is supplied by the germline J gene. This rearrangement joins TRBV6-2 or TRBV6-3 to TRBJ2-7; possible D gene TRBD2, 5 bases. Germline CDR1 MNHEY, CDR2 SVGEGT. V shed 4 bases and J shed 0 bases, with 16 bases lying between them. This CDR3 is 16 amino acids long. CDR3 residues: CASSSRGSRSSYEQYF. CDR3 DNA (partial): TGTGCCAGCAGTTCCCGGGGTAGCCGATCCTCCTACGAG.

Points on this clone: The CDR3 goes on 3 residues after the read ends, and that part is filled in from the germline J gene. This sequence joins TRBV18 and TRBJ1-4; D not resolved. Trimming took 6 bases from V and 8 from J, leaving 13 bases between them. The CDR3 loop spans 13 amino acids. Germline V gives CDR1 KGHSH, CDR2 LQKENI. The CDR3 DNA, read in part, is TGTGCCAGCTCCCAACTAGAGAAGGAAAAA. This codes for CASSQLEKEK. The entire CDR3 is CASSQLEKEKLFF.

The table lists this clone with a few counts. The sequence runs out 3 residues before the end of the CDR3; the remainder is reconstructed from the germline J gene. The V and J genes are TRBV7-2 and TRBJ2-5; D remains unclear. The CDR3 contains 13 residues. V dropped 11 bases and J dropped 0 bases, with 13 bases sitting between them. Germline V lookup: CDR1 SGHTA, CDR2 FQGNSA. The CDR3 sequence: CAPGSRYQETQYF. CDR3 DNA, as far as it was read: TGTGCCCCCGGGTCGCGGTACCAAGAGACC.

A remark on this clone: The read comes to an end 3 residues before the CDR3 does, leaving the germline J gene to fill in the end. This chain joins TRBV7-2 and TRBJ2-5, with 7 bases identical to TRBD2. J lost 5 bases, V lost 1 base, and 4 bases had no gene match. The CDR3 runs to 14 residues. CDR1 is SGHTA, CDR2 FQGNSA, per germline. The CDR3 region is CASSLGGRPETQYF. The sequenced part of the CDR3 DNA is TGTGCCAGCAGCTTAGGCGGGAGACCGGAGACC.

About this clone itself: The read stops 3 residues short of the end of the CDR3; the missing end is completed from the germline J gene. V gene TRBV7-2 combines with J gene TRBJ1-2; 7 bases match TRBD1. The CDR3 is 14 residues long. Germline assignment: CDR1 SGHTA and CDR2 FQGNSA. With V trimmed by 5 bases and J by 5 bases, 8 bases remained unmatched. The CDR3 protein is CASSADRVQYGYTF. CDR3 bases read: TGTGCCAGCAGCGCCGACAGGGTTCAGTATGGC.

Concerning this clone itself: The read ends 3 residues early relative to the CDR3; the germline J gene fills the gap. The rearrangement links TRBV7-2 to TRBJ1-1; D is uncertain. Trimming removed 8 bases at V and 4 bases at J, with 20 bases between. The germline V gene has CDR1 SGHTA and CDR2 FQGNSA. This CDR3 is 15 amino acids long. CDR3 loop: CASQRAALRGTEAFF. CDR3 DNA, as far as it was read: TGTGCCAGCCAGAGGGCAGCTCTCCGGGGCACTGAA.

The sequenced CDR3 bases are TGTGCCAGTAGTATCCACCTCCGGACAGGGTCCTACGAG. Translation gives CASSIHLRTGSYE. The CDR3 as a whole reads CASSIHLRTGSYEQYF. The V gene is TRBV19, the J gene TRBJ2-7; 8 bases are shared with TRBD1. The sequence runs out 3 residues before the end of the CDR3; the remainder is reconstructed from the germline J gene. Germline V lookup: CDR1 LNHDA, CDR2 SQIVND (reference sequence). The CDR3 is made up of 16 amino acids. Trimming removed 3 bases from V and 1 base from J; junction bases left unmatched: 8.

This clone was seen only a few times. Incomplete CDR3 DNA: TGTGCCAGCAGACCGACTAGCGGGTCGGAGACC. Translation gives CASRPTSGSET. The whole CDR3 reads CASRPTSGSETQYF. The rearrangement links TRBV7-2 to TRBJ2-5; the match to TRBD2 covers 10 bases. Read data end 3 residues before the CDR3 end; the end is taken from the germline J gene. Germline loops: CDR1 SGHTA, CDR2 FQGNSA. Germline trimming cut 6 bases from V and 5 bases from J; bases unmatched to any gene: 6. This CDR3 is 14 amino acids long.

The sample holds a few counts of this clone. Read sequence stops 3 residues before the CDR3 end, and the germline J gene provides the missing end. The chain combines TRBV19 with TRBJ2-3; TRBD1 matches at 7 bases. The CDR3 consists of 14 residues. Trimming cost V 7 bases and J 7 bases; bases outside gene matches: 11. Germline V lookup: CDR1 LNHDA, CDR2 SQIVND (reference sequence). The DNA read from the CDR3 is TGTGCCAGTACCCCCAGACAGGGTCTTAATACG. This sequence encodes CASTPRQGLNT. The full CDR3 protein reads CASTPRQGLNTQYF.

Within the sample, this clone is medium-sized (0.01 to 0.1%). One end of the junction does not line up with germline, which may come from a read error. The read terminates 3 residues ahead of where the CDR3 ends, so the germline J gene completes it. J is TRBJ1-1 and V is TRBV20-1, with D perhaps matching TRBD1 (5 bases). CDR3 size: 14 residues. CDR1 and CDR2 (germline): DFQATT, SNEGSKA (reference sequence). The CDR3 loop is CGAIGLTGDTEAFF. Partial CDR3 DNA: TGCGGTGCTATTGGTCTTACGGGGGACACTGAA.

This clone has just a few counts. The CDR3 is cut off 3 residues early in the read; its end comes from the germline J gene. The chain recombines TRBV19 with TRBJ1-6, with 7 nucleotides matching TRBD1. In germline, CDR1 is LNHDA, CDR2 SQIVND (reference sequence). The CDR3 totals 15 residues. V shed 1 base, J shed 7 bases, and the junction held 4 bases outside the gene matches. The sequenced CDR3 bases are TGTGCCAGTAGTATAGGGGACAGCGCCAATTCACCC. Translation gives CASSIGDSANSP. The entire CDR3 protein reads CASSIGDSANSPLHF.